A selection of T cell receptor beta chains follows, all from one sample in a study of shared clonotypes between healthy human individuals. Repertoires were generated with immunoSEQ multiplex PCR, while TCRdb's copy carries only in-frame clones and drops some. The sample holds some 1,100,000 clones, approximately 80% seen once. Sample: memory CD4+ T cells from PBMCs. The receptors stem from a man younger than 35 in good health. Some clones in this sample may be carry-over from other donors' samples. CDR3s include the opening cysteine and the closing phenylalanine or tryptophan. Each record gives: J gene, V gene, clone size, D gene, CDR3 protein, CDR3 DNA. A D gene is named only where the DNA matches it firmly. Rows may omit the clone size; those that give it use once, few, many or a size class.

j_call: TRBJ2-2
v_call: TRBV5-1
clone_size: NA
d_call: NA
cdr3_aa: CASSLRTNTGELFF
cdr3_nt: TGCGCCAGCAGCTTGAGAACGAACACCGGGGAGCTGTTTTTT

j_call: TRBJ2-3
v_call: TRBV9
clone_size: NA
d_call: NA
cdr3_aa: CASSVVGGSTDTQYF
cdr3_nt: TGTGCCAGCAGCGTAGTAGGGGGGAGCACAGATACGCAGTATTTT

j_call: TRBJ2-6
v_call: TRBV7-3
clone_size: NA
d_call: NA
cdr3_aa: CASSLSGAGANVLTF
cdr3_nt: TGTGCCAGCAGCTTATCCGGGGCTGGGGCCAACGTCCTGACTTTC

j_call: TRBJ2-3
v_call: TRBV2
clone_size: NA
d_call: NA
cdr3_aa: CASAGPSTDTQYF
cdr3_nt: TGTGCCAGCGCAGGCCCGAGCACAGATACGCAGTATTTT

j_call: TRBJ1-2
v_call: TRBV28
clone_size: NA
d_call: NA
cdr3_aa: CASSGGGRDYGYTF
cdr3_nt: TGTGCCAGCAGCGGGGGAGGGCGCGACTATGGCTACACCTTC

j_call: TRBJ2-7
v_call: TRBV9
clone_size: NA
d_call: NA
cdr3_aa: CASSPDGGRYEQYF
cdr3_nt: TGTGCCAGCAGCCCAGATGGAGGGAGATACGAGCAGTACTTC

j_call: TRBJ1-1
v_call: TRBV6-6
clone_size: NA
d_call: TRBD1
cdr3_aa: CATHRGRFTEAFF
cdr3_nt: TGTGCCACCCACAGGGGGCGTTTTACTGAAGCTTTCTTT

j_call: TRBJ1-3
v_call: TRBV29-1
clone_size: once
d_call: NA
cdr3_aa: CSVIRTGNTIYF
cdr3_nt: TGCAGCGTTATAAGGACCGGAAACACCATATATTTT

j_call: TRBJ2-7
v_call: TRBV28
clone_size: NA
d_call: TRBD2
cdr3_aa: CASGSYPLTSGNHEQYF
cdr3_nt: TGTGCCAGCGGCTCTTACCCACTGACTAGCGGGAACCACGAGCAGTACTTC

j_call: TRBJ2-1
v_call: TRBV30
clone_size: few
d_call: NA
cdr3_aa: CAWGGGHEQFF
cdr3_nt: TGTGCCTGGGGGGGTGGCCATGAGCAGTTCTTC

j_call: TRBJ1-3
v_call: TRBV28
clone_size: NA
d_call: TRBD1
cdr3_aa: CASSGGRGQGLPNSGNTIYF
cdr3_nt: TGTGCCAGCAGTGGAGGGAGAGGACAGGGACTTCCTAACTCTGGAAACACCATATATTTT

j_call: TRBJ2-3
v_call: TRBV5-6
clone_size: NA
d_call: TRBD1
cdr3_aa: CASSPDRGASTDTQYF
cdr3_nt: TGTGCCAGCAGCCCCGACAGGGGGGCCTCCACAGATACGCAGTATTTT

j_call: TRBJ1-1
v_call: TRBV6-1
clone_size: NA
d_call: NA
cdr3_aa: CASSVDRGGTEAFF
cdr3_nt: TGTGCCAGCAGTGTAGACCGGGGGGGCACTGAAGCTTTCTTT

j_call: TRBJ2-1
v_call: TRBV11-2
clone_size: NA
d_call: NA
cdr3_aa: CASSRTGSAAYNEQFF
cdr3_nt: TGTGCCAGCAGCCGAACCGGCAGCGCTGCCTACAATGAGCAGTTCTTC

j_call: TRBJ2-4
v_call: TRBV18
clone_size: NA
d_call: NA
cdr3_aa: CASSQAQGSKNIQYF
cdr3_nt: TGTGCCAGCTCACAGGCACAAGGGTCCAAAAACATTCAGTACTTC

j_call: TRBJ2-5
v_call: TRBV18
clone_size: few
d_call: NA
cdr3_aa: CASSPFTEGFGTAQETQYF
cdr3_nt: TGTGCCAGCTCACCATTTACCGAGGGGTTCGGGACTGCACAAGAGACCCAGTACTTC

j_call: TRBJ2-7
v_call: TRBV18
clone_size: NA
d_call: NA
cdr3_aa: CASSPQGGSEQYF
cdr3_nt: TGTGCCAGCTCACCACAAGGAGGGTCCGAGCAGTACTTC

j_call: TRBJ2-1
v_call: TRBV6-5
clone_size: NA
d_call: TRBD1
cdr3_aa: CASRANSGQVQFF
cdr3_nt: TGTGCCAGCAGGGCCAACTCAGGACAGGTACAGTTCTTC

j_call: TRBJ1-1
v_call: TRBV5-1
clone_size: NA
d_call: NA
cdr3_aa: CASSSYGGMNTEAFF
cdr3_nt: TGCGCCAGCAGCTCTTACGGTGGCATGAACACTGAAGCTTTCTTT

j_call: TRBJ2-5
v_call: TRBV28
clone_size: NA
d_call: NA
cdr3_aa: CASSLPMGGGETQYF
cdr3_nt: TGTGCCAGCAGTTTGCCGATGGGTGGAGGTGAGACCCAGTACTTC

j_call: TRBJ1-1
v_call: TRBV6-1
clone_size: NA
d_call: NA
cdr3_aa: CASSAEVNTEAFF
cdr3_nt: TGTGCCAGCAGTGCGGAGGTTAACACTGAAGCTTTCTTT

j_call: TRBJ1-1
v_call: TRBV6-5
clone_size: NA
d_call: NA
cdr3_aa: CASSPTRTEAFF
cdr3_nt: TGTGCCAGCAGTCCCACAAGGACTGAAGCTTTCTTT

j_call: TRBJ2-7
v_call: TRBV2
clone_size: NA
d_call: NA
cdr3_aa: CASSVLANSYEQYF
cdr3_nt: TGTGCCAGCAGTGTTTTAGCGAACTCCTACGAGCAGTACTTC

j_call: TRBJ2-3
v_call: TRBV10-3
clone_size: NA
d_call: TRBD1
cdr3_aa: CAISAYRGLDTDTQYF
cdr3_nt: TGTGCCATCAGTGCATACAGGGGGCTTGACACAGATACGCAGTATTTT

j_call: TRBJ1-5
v_call: TRBV28
clone_size: NA
d_call: TRBD1
cdr3_aa: CASSSARTGKNQPQHF
cdr3_nt: TGTGCCAGCAGTTCCGCCCGGACAGGAAAGAATCAGCCCCAGCATTTT

j_call: TRBJ2-7
v_call: TRBV5-1
clone_size: NA
d_call: NA
cdr3_aa: CASPTKGIGYEQYF
cdr3_nt: TGCGCCAGCCCAACAAAAGGGATTGGGTACGAGCAGTACTTC

j_call: TRBJ1-1
v_call: TRBV28
clone_size: NA
d_call: NA
cdr3_aa: CASRDRGDTEAFF
cdr3_nt: TGTGCCAGCAGGGACCGGGGGGACACTGAAGCTTTCTTT

j_call: TRBJ2-3
v_call: TRBV29-1
clone_size: NA
d_call: NA
cdr3_aa: CSVDVETRSTDTQYF
cdr3_nt: TGCAGCGTTGACGTGGAGACCAGAAGCACAGATACGCAGTATTTT

j_call: TRBJ2-7
v_call: TRBV28
clone_size: NA
d_call: NA
cdr3_aa: CASSPDGSYEQYF
cdr3_nt: TGTGCCAGCAGTCCGGACGGATCCTACGAGCAGTACTTC

j_call: TRBJ2-5
v_call: TRBV4-1
clone_size: NA
d_call: TRBD2
cdr3_aa: CASSQPLASGSVETQYF
cdr3_nt: TGCGCCAGCAGCCAGCCACTCGCTAGCGGGAGTGTAGAGACCCAGTACTTC

j_call: TRBJ2-7
v_call: TRBV7-2
clone_size: once
d_call: TRBD2
cdr3_aa: CASSLEPGGSYEQYF
cdr3_nt: TGTGCCAGCAGCTTAGAGCCCGGGGGGTCTTACGAGCAGTACTTC

j_call: TRBJ2-1
v_call: TRBV7-2
clone_size: NA
d_call: TRBD2
cdr3_aa: CASSRVRSGGPYNEQFF
cdr3_nt: TGTGCCAGCAGCCGGGTCCGGTCGGGAGGTCCCTACAATGAGCAGTTCTTC

j_call: TRBJ1-2
v_call: TRBV11-2
clone_size: NA
d_call: NA
cdr3_aa: CASRPLNYGYTF
cdr3_nt: TGTGCCAGCAGACCCCTTAACTATGGCTACACCTTC

j_call: TRBJ1-4
v_call: TRBV18
clone_size: NA
d_call: TRBD1
cdr3_aa: CASSPPGQYNEKLFF
cdr3_nt: TGTGCCAGCTCACCACCGGGACAGTATAATGAAAAACTGTTTTTT

j_call: TRBJ2-1
v_call: TRBV20-1
clone_size: NA
d_call: NA
cdr3_aa: CSAPDNREQFF
cdr3_nt: TGCAGTGCTCCGGACAACAGGGAGCAGTTCTTC

j_call: TRBJ1-6
v_call: TRBV4-3
clone_size: NA
d_call: NA
cdr3_aa: CASSQDRQASPLHF
cdr3_nt: TGCGCCAGCAGCCAAGATCGACAGGCTTCACCCCTCCACTTT

j_call: TRBJ2-7
v_call: TRBV27
clone_size: NA
d_call: NA
cdr3_aa: CASRRGSYEQYF
cdr3_nt: TGTGCCAGCAGACGTGGTAGCTACGAGCAGTACTTC

j_call: TRBJ2-3
v_call: TRBV7-9
clone_size: NA
d_call: NA
cdr3_aa: CASSEGEGDTQYF
cdr3_nt: TGTGCCAGCAGCGAGGGGGAGGGAGATACGCAGTATTTT

j_call: TRBJ2-5
v_call: TRBV15
clone_size: NA
d_call: NA
cdr3_aa: CATSRTNQETQYF
cdr3_nt: TGTGCCACCAGCAGGACAAATCAAGAGACCCAGTACTTC

j_call: TRBJ2-7
v_call: TRBV19
clone_size: NA
d_call: TRBD1
cdr3_aa: CASSLTTGKYYEQYF
cdr3_nt: TGTGCCAGTAGTTTAACGACAGGGAAGTATTACGAGCAGTACTTC

j_call: TRBJ2-1
v_call: TRBV9
clone_size: NA
d_call: NA
cdr3_aa: CASSVAPGTSFPLFF
cdr3_nt: NA

j_call: TRBJ2-7
v_call: TRBV5-1
clone_size: NA
d_call: NA
cdr3_aa: CASSAGTAYEQYF
cdr3_nt: TGCGCCAGCAGCGCGGGGACGGCCTACGAGCAGTACTTC

j_call: TRBJ2-1
v_call: TRBV2
clone_size: NA
d_call: NA
cdr3_aa: CAGSGGNEQFF
cdr3_nt: TGTGCCGGCTCCGGAGGGAATGAGCAGTTCTTC

j_call: TRBJ2-7
v_call: TRBV7-8
clone_size: NA
d_call: NA
cdr3_aa: CASSRVAGSSYEQYF
cdr3_nt: TGTGCCAGCAGTAGGGTGGCAGGTTCCTCCTACGAGCAGTACTTC

j_call: TRBJ1-5
v_call: TRBV6-5
clone_size: NA
d_call: NA
cdr3_aa: CASKTGRRNQPQHF
cdr3_nt: TGTGCCAGCAAAACAGGGAGGCGCAATCAGCCCCAGCATTTT